Here is one TCR beta chain with its context. Antigen: not known. In germline, CDR1 is LNHNV, CDR2 YYDKDF (reference sequence). V gave up 0 bases and J gave up 5 bases; unmatched junction bases: 11. The CDR3 runs to 18 residues. The sample originates from a study of T cell repertoires in cytomegalovirus infection. Study-wide context: Researchers turned to recently identified HLA-C-restricted CMV epitopes as well as well-studied HLA-B-restricted ones. Indications came from public TCR beta signatures; they pointed to CMV infection and to a matching HLA type.

TCRdb analysed the reads with MiXCR anew, one entry per CDR3 protein. This sample has around 710,000 distinct CDR3 sequences, with 25% to 35% found just once. Study-level points and caveats: The ex vivo response showed dominance by HLA-C-restricted CMV-specific TCR beta clonotypes. Pooled public TCR beta family frequency picked out CMV carriers with the relevant HLA.

This rearrangement joins TRBV15 to TRBJ2-2; 8 nucleotides match TRBD1. Sequences were derived from cultured CD8+ T cells from PBMCs, sampled from culture after CMV antigen stimulation. The TCR was taken from a human donor in good health (CMV status not recorded). Some clones in this sample may be carry-over from other donors' samples. CDR3 DNA: TGTGCCACCAGCAGAGAACGCGGACAGGGCGATTTTACCGGGGAGCTGTTTTTT. Protein product: CATSRERGQGDFTGELFF.